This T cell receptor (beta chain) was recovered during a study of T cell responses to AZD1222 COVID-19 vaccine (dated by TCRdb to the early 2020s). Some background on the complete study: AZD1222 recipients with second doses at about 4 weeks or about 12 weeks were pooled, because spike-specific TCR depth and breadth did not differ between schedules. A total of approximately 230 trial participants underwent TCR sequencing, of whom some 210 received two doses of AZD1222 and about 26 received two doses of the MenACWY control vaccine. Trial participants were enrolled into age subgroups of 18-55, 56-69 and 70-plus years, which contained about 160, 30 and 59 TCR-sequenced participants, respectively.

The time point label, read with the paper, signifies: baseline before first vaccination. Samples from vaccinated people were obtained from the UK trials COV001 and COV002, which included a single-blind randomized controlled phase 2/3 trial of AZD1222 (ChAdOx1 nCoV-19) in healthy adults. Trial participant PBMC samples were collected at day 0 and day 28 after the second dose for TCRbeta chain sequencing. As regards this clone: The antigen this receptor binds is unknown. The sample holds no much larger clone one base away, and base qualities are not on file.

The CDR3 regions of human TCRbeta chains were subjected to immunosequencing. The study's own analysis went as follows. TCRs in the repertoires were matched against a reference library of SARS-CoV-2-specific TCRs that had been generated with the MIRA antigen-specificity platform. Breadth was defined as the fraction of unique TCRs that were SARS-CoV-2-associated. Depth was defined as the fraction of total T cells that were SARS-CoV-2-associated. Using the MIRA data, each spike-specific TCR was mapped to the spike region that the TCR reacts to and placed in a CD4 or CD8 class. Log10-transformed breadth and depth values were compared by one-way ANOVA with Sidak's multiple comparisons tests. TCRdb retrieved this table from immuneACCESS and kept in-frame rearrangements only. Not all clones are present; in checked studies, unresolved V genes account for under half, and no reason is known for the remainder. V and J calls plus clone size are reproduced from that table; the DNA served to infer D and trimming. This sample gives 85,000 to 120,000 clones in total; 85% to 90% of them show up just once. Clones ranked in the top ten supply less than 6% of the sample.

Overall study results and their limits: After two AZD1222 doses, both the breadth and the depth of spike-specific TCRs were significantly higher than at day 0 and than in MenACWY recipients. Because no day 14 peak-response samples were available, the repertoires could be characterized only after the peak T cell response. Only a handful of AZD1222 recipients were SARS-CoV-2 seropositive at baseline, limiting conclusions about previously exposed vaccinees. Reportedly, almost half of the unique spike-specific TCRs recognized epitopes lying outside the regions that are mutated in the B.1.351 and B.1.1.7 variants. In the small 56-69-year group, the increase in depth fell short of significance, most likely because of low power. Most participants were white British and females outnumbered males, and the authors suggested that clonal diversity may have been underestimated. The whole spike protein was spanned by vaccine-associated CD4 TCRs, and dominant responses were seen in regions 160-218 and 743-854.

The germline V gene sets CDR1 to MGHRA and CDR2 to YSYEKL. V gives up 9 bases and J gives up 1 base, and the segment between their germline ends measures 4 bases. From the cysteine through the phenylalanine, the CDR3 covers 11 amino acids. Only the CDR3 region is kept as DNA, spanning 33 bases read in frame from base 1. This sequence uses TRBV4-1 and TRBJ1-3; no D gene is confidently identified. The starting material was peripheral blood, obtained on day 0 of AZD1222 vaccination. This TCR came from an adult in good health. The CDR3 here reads CASQSGNTIYF. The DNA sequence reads TGCGCCAGTCAATCTGGAAACACCATATATTTT.